Listed below are T cell receptor beta chains from one sample, sequenced in a study of tumor-infiltrating lymphocytes in localized non-small cell lung cancer. Produced via immunoSEQ multiplex PCR; TCRdb's table is partial and in-frame only. The top ten clones hold less than 25% of a sample with 9,500 to 10,000 clones, roughly three quarters of them seen once. The sequenced sample consisted of lung tumor tissue. These receptors were taken from a human donor with non-small cell lung cancer. The CDR3 runs from the conserved cysteine through the conserved F or W. A D gene is named only where the DNA matches it firmly. Clone size appears in some rows only: once, few, many, or a class for an expanded clone.

d_call,clone_size,j_call,v_call,cdr3_nt,cdr3_aa
TRBD1,.,TRBJ1-2,TRBV5-1,TGCGCCAGCAGCCGATTGGACAGGGGCGAGTATGGCTACACCTTC,CASSRLDRGEYGYTF
.,few,TRBJ1-5,TRBV5-6,TGTGCCAGCAGCTTTCAAGGGGCGCGAATTTCGAGCAATCAGCCCCAGCATTTT,CASSFQGARISSNQPQHF
TRBD1,few,TRBJ2-3,TRBV5-4,TGTGCCAGCAGCATCCGACAGGGGCTTATCGATACGCAGTATTTT,CASSIRQGLIDTQYF
TRBD1,.,TRBJ2-7,TRBV10-3,TGTGCCATCAGCGCCAGGGACAGGAGGTCCTACGAGCAGTACTTC,CAISARDRRSYEQYF
.,.,TRBJ1-6,TRBV25-1,TGTGCCAGCAGTGAATTATCGGGGGACTGGGCACCCCTCCACTTT,CASSELSGDWAPLHF
.,.,TRBJ2-5,TRBV6-6,TGTGCCAGCAGTCCGGGAGAGACCCAGTACTTC,CASSPGETQYF
TRBD2,.,TRBJ2-1,TRBV7-9,TGTGCCAGCAGCTTATTACTAGCGGGGGGGTACAATGAGCAGTTCTTC,CASSLLLAGGYNEQFF
.,once,TRBJ1-4,TRBV11-3,TGTGCCAGCAGCTTAGTAAACGAAAAACTGTTTTTT,CASSLVNEKLFF
.,.,TRBJ1-6,TRBV7-2,TGTGCCAGCAGACCCGACACTAATAATTCACCCCTCCACTTT,CASRPDTNNSPLHF
.,.,TRBJ1-3,TRBV9,TGTGCCAGCAGCGTAGCTCGGGAAGACGGAAACACCATATATTTT,CASSVAREDGNTIYF
.,.,TRBJ2-7,TRBV5-1,TGCGCCAGCAGCTTGGGCACTGGGGCGACAGCCCCTCGGCGGTACTTC,CASSLGTGATAPRRYF
.,.,TRBJ2-5,TRBV11-2,TGTGCCAGCAGCTTAGGAGGGGGGGGATTCGTAGAGACCCAGTACTTC,CASSLGGGGFVETQYF
TRBD2,few,TRBJ2-3,TRBV7-2,TGTGCCAGCAGCTCGACTAGCGCAGATACGCAGTATTTT,CASSSTSADTQYF
.,medium-sized,TRBJ2-1,TRBV9,TGTGCCAGCAGCGTGGGGGCTAGTGAATGGGAGCAGTTCTTC,CASSVGASEWEQFF
TRBD2,few,TRBJ2-4,TRBV5-1,TGCGCCAGCAGCTACCTAGCGGGGGGAAGGGAAAACATTCAGTACTTC,CASSYLAGGRENIQYF
TRBD2,.,TRBJ2-7,TRBV10-3,TGTGCCATCAGTGGGCCCGGGACTAGCAGCGGGGCCTACGAGCAGTACTTC,CAISGPGTSSGAYEQYF
.,.,TRBJ1-5,TRBV7-2,TGTGCCAGCAGCTTAGCATCAGGGGCAGGGCAGCCCCAGCATTTT,CASSLASGAGQPQHF
.,.,TRBJ2-1,TRBV10-1,TGCGCCAGCAGTGGGGCCTTGGACCGAACCGGCTCCTACAATGAGCAGTTCTTC,CASSGALDRTGSYNEQFF
.,.,TRBJ2-1,TRBV19,TGTGCCAGTAGTATAGATCACAGGGTTGGGAATGAGCAGTTCTTC,CASSIDHRVGNEQFF
.,medium-sized,TRBJ2-5,TRBV21-1,TGTGCCAGCAGCAACGGGGGTTGGAAGGGAGAGACCCAGTACTTC,CASSNGGWKGETQYF
.,.,TRBJ2-5,TRBV20-1,TGCAGTGCTACAGTCCAAGAGACCCAGTACTTC,CSATVQETQYF
.,.,TRBJ1-5,TRBV5-1,TGCGCCAGTAGCGCGGATAGCAATCAGCCCCAGCATTTT,CASSADSNQPQHF
.,.,TRBJ2-7,TRBV27,TGTGCCAGCCAAGAGGGCGACCCCCCCTACGAGCAGTACTTC,CASQEGDPPYEQYF
.,.,TRBJ1-6,TRBV5-1,TGCGCCAGCAGCTTGGCATTCGGGCAGGGTGATTCACCCCTCCACTTT,CASSLAFGQGDSPLHF
.,.,TRBJ2-5,TRBV12-5,TGTGCTAGTGGTTCTTGGGAGACCCAGTACTTC,CASGSWETQYF
.,.,TRBJ1-2,TRBV7-9,TGTGCCAGCAGCCACTCCTTGGGTGGCTACACCTTC,CASSHSLGGYTF
.,once,TRBJ1-1,TRBV5-1,TGCGCCAGCAGCTTGGGGGTAGTATACACTGAAGCTTTCTTT,CASSLGVVYTEAFF
.,.,TRBJ1-1,TRBV19,TGTGCCAGTCGTACTCCGGGACCTCTGGCTGAAGCTTTCTTT,CASRTPGPLAEAFF
TRBD1,once,TRBJ2-7,TRBV4-1,TGCGCCAGCAGCCAAGCTACAGGGGCCTACGAGCAGTACTTC,CASSQATGAYEQYF
TRBD2,.,TRBJ2-7,TRBV29-1,TGCAGCGTTGAGGGAGCGGGGGGGGCTGCACAGTACTTC,CSVEGAGGAAQYF
.,.,TRBJ2-1,TRBV19,TGTGCCAGTAGTATAGCACCAGGGACAGAGCAGTTCTTC,CASSIAPGTEQFF
.,few,TRBJ2-7,TRBV4-1,TGCGCCAGCAGCCCCCAAGGGCGTAGGTTCTACGAGCAGTACTTC,CASSPQGRRFYEQYF
.,.,TRBJ2-5,TRBV6-4,TGTGCCAGCAGTACAGGGTTCGGAGAGACCCAGTACTTC,CASSTGFGETQYF
TRBD2,.,TRBJ2-3,TRBV13,TGTGCCAGCAGCGACAGAGCGGGGGGGCCTTTAGGTTTTACGCAGTATTTT,CASSDRAGGPLGFTQYF
TRBD1,few,TRBJ2-2,TRBV7-9,TGTGCCAGCAGCTTACAGGGGGCCGCCGGGGAGCTGTTTTTT,CASSLQGAAGELFF
.,.,TRBJ2-6,TRBV5-1,TGCGCCAGCAGCACTTCTGGGGCCAACGTCCTGACTTTC,CASSTSGANVLTF
.,.,TRBJ2-7,TRBV5-5,TGTGCCAGCAGCGATCCCATAGTTCCCGCTGCGTACTTC,CASSDPIVPAAYF
TRBD2,.,TRBJ2-3,TRBV6-5,TGTGCCAGCAGCGGGGGGAGGGCCGCAGATACGCAGTATTTT,CASSGGRAADTQYF
TRBD1,.,TRBJ2-7,TRBV4-1,TGCGCCAGCAGCCCGACAGGGAACGAGCAGTACTTC,CASSPTGNEQYF
TRBD1,few,TRBJ1-6,TRBV5-6,TGTGCCAGCAGCTTGGCTGTGGGACAGGGTAATTCACCCCTCCACTTT,CASSLAVGQGNSPLHF
.,.,TRBJ1-2,TRBV30,TGTGCCTGGAGAAGAGGGATTTATGGCTACACCTTC,CAWRRGIYGYTF
.,medium-sized,TRBJ2-3,TRBV5-1,TGCGCCAGCAGAGTAGCAACGGGGTCAGATACGCAGTATTTT,CASRVATGSDTQYF